This T cell receptor (beta chain) was profiled in a study of shared clonotypes between healthy human individuals (dated by TCRdb to the early 2020s). About the study as a whole: The cohort comprised two women and three men aged 18 to 49 years. For each donor, CD4 naive and CD4 memory were each given three plates, CD8 naive was given two plates, and CD8 memory was given one plate. Blood TCR repertoires of about five healthy adults were deeply sequenced to estimate repertoire size and the extent of clonotype sharing between individuals. Libraries were prepared and TCR repertoires were sequenced by different laboratories using diverse techniques, in order to increase sequencing depth and limit assay-specific biases. Between about 0.85 and 10 billion PBMCs per donor were obtained by leukapheresis.

Using the deep immunoSEQ assay, TCR CDR3 regions were amplified from genomic DNA by multiplex PCR. Genomic DNA extracted from each cell subset was distributed evenly over all wells of several immunoSEQ 96-well plates, and each plate served as one replicate. Each replicate PCR for sorted subsets received roughly 0.2 ug genomic DNA, equal to about 30,000 T cell genomes. Purified libraries were quantified with a Qubit 3.0 fluorometer, sized on a Bioanalyzer 2100, and re-quantified with the KAPA Library Quantification kit. Every immunoSEQ 96-well plate was sequenced on a dedicated single-read 150-cycle Illumina NextSeq 550 flow cell. In the original analysis: The immunoSEQ output contained only junctional sequences without quality scores, so filtering could not match that applied to full-length reads. Sequences were annotated with PyIR, a Python wrapper for IgBLAST v1.9, using IMGT germline references to assign V/J genes and CDR3. Reads were removed for weak V/J assignments (E-value above 1e-6), missing CDR3, stop codons, out-of-frame junctions, or ambiguous translated residues. V3J clonotypes were defined by identical inferred V gene, J gene, and CDR3 amino acid sequence. Percentage overlap between repertoires was computed as shared unique clonotypes divided by the size of the smaller repertoire. Richness of each repertoire was evaluated using RTK rarefaction, the Chao1 estimator, and Recon v2.1 estimates of unobserved clonotypes. Generation probabilities were computed with OLGA for all TCRbeta clonotypes obtained by the gDNA method from four donors. TCRdb retrieved this table from immuneACCESS and kept in-frame rearrangements only. Not all clones are present; in checked studies, unresolved V genes account for under half, and no reason is known for the remainder. The DNA gave D and trimming, while V, J and clone size come from that table. The sample contains some 900,000 clones, over 75% of them found a single time. The ten largest clones capture nearly 1.5% of the sample.

Points the paper makes about the study in general: Incomplete sequencing was indicated by rarefaction of sorted-subset datasets, despite the large sequencing depth. Because the study included only a small number of donors, the genetic and exposure-history diversity represented was limited. Across a few donors, 4.5% to 6.5% of naive CD4, approximately 3.5% of naive CD8, 2.3% of memory CD4, and 0.3% to 0.45% of memory CD8 clonotypes were shared. Sampling was restricted to blood, and TCR repertoires in tissues likely differ from the TCR repertoires found in blood. Estimated clonotype richness was generally larger for naive than for memory subsets. Based on pairwise subsampling, the degree of clonotype sharing among donors was expected to be affected by sequencing depth. Compared with non-shared clonotypes, clonotypes shared by all four sorted-subset donors had higher generation probabilities.

The junction carries 6 bases between V and J, which are trimmed by 0 bases and 1 base respectively. Spanning cysteine to phenylalanine, the CDR3 consists of 15 amino acids. Only the CDR3 DNA stays, 45 bases, in frame from base 1. The germline V gene gives CDR1 as LGHNA and CDR2 as YSLEER. The donors were healthy, HIV-negative adults who had no recently reported acute infections or vaccinations. All donors were Caucasian adults living in Nashville, Tennessee, USA. CD4+ T cells were enriched through magnetic negative selection, after which naive cells were positively selected on CD45RA and the remaining negative fraction served as the memory subset. Blood was collected by leukapheresis, and PBMCs were isolated by Ficoll-Histopaque density gradient centrifugation and then cryopreserved in liquid nitrogen vapor phase. Purity and quantity of every magnetically sorted T cell population were checked by analytical flow cytometry. Genomic DNA was isolated from every sorted fraction and measured by UV absorbance on a Nanodrop 2000c.

This clone was seen only a few times. Its antigen is still unknown. Base qualities are not recorded, but no much larger clone differs from it by a single base. The V and J genes are TRBV4-3 and TRBJ2-2, and the D gene may be TRBD2, 5 bases matching. This receptor was obtained from a man younger than 30 in good health. The sequencing input was memory CD4+ T cells sorted from blood. In the paper's terms, the cell subset or site label means: CD45RA-negative fraction. This receptor has the CDR3 CASSQEGVNTGELFF. The DNA reads as follows: TGCGCCAGCAGCCAAGAGGGAGTGAACACCGGGGAGCTGTTTTTT.